This T cell receptor (beta chain) came from a study of T cell changes during pregnancy in multiple sclerosis. Sequenced by immunoSEQ multiplex PCR; TCRdb stores in-frame clones only, minus some. The sample has around 60,000 clones; roughly 92% are singletons. The CDR3 totals 14 residues. CDR1 and CDR2 from the germline V gene are SGHVS and FQNEAQ. With 5 bases removed from V and 7 bases from J, the gap between germline ends came to 17 bases. The sample here was peripheral blood, taken in the second trimester of pregnancy. This sequence joins TRBV7-8 and TRBJ1-2, with D tentatively TRBD1 (5 bases). The source is a female donor with multiple sclerosis, enrolled in a pregnancy study. CDR3 sequence: CASSRAGHESGYTF. CDR3 coding DNA: TGTGCCAGCAGCCGAGCAGGGCATGAGAGTGGCTACACCTTC.